These T cell receptor beta chains were read from a single sample in a study of shared clonotypes between healthy human individuals. Profiled with immunoSEQ multiplex PCR; TCRdb holds only in-frame clones, not every one. This sample has about 580,000 clones; 95% to 98% occur once, and the top ten carry 0.25% to 0.35%. The sample was naive CD8+ T cells sorted from blood. All receptors derive from a man under 40 in good health. CDR3s include the opening cysteine and the closing phenylalanine or tryptophan. D genes are given only for firm matches. Some rows have no size entry. The others give once, few or many, or a class for an expanded clone.

V,J,D,size,CDR3,DNA
TRBV6-5,TRBJ1-4,TRBD1,-,CASRHRQGTNEKLFF,TGTGCCAGCAGACATCGACAGGGTACTAATGAAAAACTGTTTTTT
TRBV11-2,TRBJ2-1,-,once,CASSAHEQFF,TGTGCCAGCAGCGCACACGAGCAGTTCTTC
TRBV6-1,TRBJ2-7,-,-,CASRDSRLREQYF,TGTGCCAGCAGAGACTCACGCCTACGCGAGCAGTACTTC
TRBV5-1,TRBJ2-1,TRBD1,-,CASSLRQGVYNEQFF,TGCGCCAGCAGCCTGAGACAGGGCGTATACAATGAGCAGTTCTTC
TRBV6-5,TRBJ2-2,-,-,CASSYGTPTGELFF,TGTGCCAGCAGTTACGGGACACCCACCGGGGAGCTGTTTTTT
TRBV2,TRBJ2-1,-,-,CASSEAGSDEQFF,TGTGCCAGCAGTGAGGCAGGGTCGGATGAGCAGTTCTTC
TRBV27,TRBJ2-7,TRBD2,once,CASSFQTTSGYEQYF,TGTGCCAGCAGTTTCCAGACGACTAGCGGCTACGAGCAGTACTTC
TRBV5-5,TRBJ1-5,-,-,CASSLDDRRANQPQHF,TGTGCCAGCAGCTTGGATGACAGGAGGGCCAATCAGCCCCAGCATTTT
TRBV7-9,TRBJ2-7,TRBD2,-,CASSLDAGGTYEQYF,TGTGCCAGCAGCTTAGATGCGGGAGGGACCTACGAGCAGTACTTC
TRBV9,TRBJ2-2,TRBD1,-,CASSVGRDRVAGELFF,TGTGCCAGCAGCGTAGGGCGGGACAGGGTCGCCGGGGAGCTGTTTTTT
TRBV5-5,TRBJ1-5,TRBD1,-,CASSLGYHPGQGLNQPQHF,TGTGCCAGCAGCTTGGGGTATCACCCGGGACAGGGCCTAAATCAGCCCCAGCATTTT
TRBV10-3,TRBJ1-5,-,-,CAISDRGGPYSNQPQHF,TGTGCCATCAGTGATCGAGGAGGCCCATATAGCAATCAGCCCCAGCATTTT
TRBV5-3,TRBJ1-1,-,-,CARTGNTEAFF,TGTGCCAGAACAGGAAACACTGAAGCTTTCTTT
TRBV7-8,TRBJ2-1,-,-,CASSWGDRENSYNEQFF,TGTGCCAGCAGCTGGGGAGATCGGGAAAATTCCTACAATGAGCAGTTCTTC
TRBV30,TRBJ2-1,-,-,CAWSSGFSDEQFF,TGTGCCTGGAGTTCGGGATTCTCGGATGAGCAGTTCTTC
TRBV9,TRBJ2-7,-,-,CASSPDTTPYEQYF,TGTGCCAGCAGCCCAGACACAACCCCCTACGAGCAGTACTTC
TRBV29-1,TRBJ1-2,TRBD1,once,CSVHPIRGQGDGYTF,TGCAGCGTACACCCCATCCGCGGACAGGGGGACGGCTACACCTTC
TRBV11-2,TRBJ1-1,-,-,CASRLTEPNTEAFF,TGTGCCAGCAGACTGACAGAGCCGAACACTGAAGCTTTCTTT
TRBV6-5,TRBJ2-2,TRBD1,-,CASSHTGAGGELFF,TGTGCCAGCAGTCATACAGGGGCGGGCGGGGAGCTGTTTTTT
TRBV5-6,TRBJ1-4,-,-,CASSLAGTNEKLFF,TGTGCCAGCAGCTTGGCTGGAACTAATGAAAAACTGTTTTTT
TRBV4-1,TRBJ2-4,TRBD1,once,CASSHRPGQGQYIQYF,TGCGCCAGCAGCCACAGACCGGGACAGGGACAGTACATTCAGTACTTC
TRBV7-9,TRBJ2-2,-,-,CASSLLELFF,TGTGCCAGCAGTCTACTCGAGCTGTTTTTT
TRBV7-2,TRBJ2-6,-,-,CASEGVELSGANVLTF,TGTGCCAGTGAAGGGGTAGAACTCTCTGGGGCCAACGTCCTGACTTTC
TRBV5-1,TRBJ2-3,-,-,CASKSDSQNTDTQYF,TGCGCCAGCAAGTCGGACAGCCAAAACACAGATACGCAGTATTTT
TRBV4-2,TRBJ2-5,-,once,CASSQVSRSYQETQYF,TGTGCCAGCAGCCAAGTATCCCGGTCGTACCAAGAGACCCAGTACTTC
TRBV11-2,TRBJ2-1,-,-,CASSFQRVGYNEQFF,TGTGCCAGCAGCTTCCAGCGGGTAGGGTACAATGAGCAGTTCTTC
TRBV27,TRBJ2-7,TRBD1,-,CASSLRQGIYEQYF,TGTGCCAGCAGTCTGAGACAGGGGATCTACGAGCAGTACTTC
TRBV11-2,TRBJ2-7,-,-,CASSLSSYEQYF,TGTGCCAGCAGCTTATCGTCCTACGAGCAGTACTTC
TRBV6-5,TRBJ1-2,TRBD1,-,CASSLTGVDGYTF,TGTGCCAGCAGTTTAACAGGGGTAGATGGCTACACCTTC
TRBV7-9,TRBJ1-2,TRBD1,once,CASSFPRSGTGDRYGYTF,TGTGCCAGCAGCTTCCCCCGCTCCGGGACAGGGGATAGGTATGGCTACACCTTC
TRBV5-8,TRBJ1-1,-,once,CASSLVTEAFF,TGTGCCAGCAGCTTGGTCACTGAAGCTTTCTTT
TRBV9,TRBJ2-7,TRBD1,-,CASSASGTGGFYEQYF,TGTGCCAGCAGCGCCTCCGGGACAGGGGGCTTCTACGAGCAGTACTTC
TRBV11-2,TRBJ1-1,-,-,CASSLAGRNTEAFF,TGTGCCAGCAGCTTAGCTGGCAGGAACACTGAAGCTTTCTTT
TRBV5-1,TRBJ2-7,TRBD2,-,CASSLASGAYEQYF,TGCGCCAGCAGCTTAGCTAGCGGGGCCTACGAGCAGTACTTC
TRBV11-2,TRBJ1-1,-,-,CASSPGPSRRNTEAFF,TGTGCCAGCAGCCCGGGCCCGAGTCGGAGAAACACTGAAGCTTTCTTT
TRBV7-2,TRBJ2-7,TRBD1,-,CASSFLDRPPYEQYF,TGTGCCAGCAGCTTCCTGGACAGGCCTCCCTACGAGCAGTACTTC
TRBV11-3,TRBJ2-2,-,-,CASSLAPEGAGELFF,TGTGCCAGCAGCTTAGCTCCCGAAGGCGCCGGGGAGCTGTTTTTT
TRBV7-6,TRBJ1-2,-,-,CASSLDGSSYGYTF,TGTGCCAGCAGCTTAGATGGCTCATCCTATGGCTACACCTTC
TRBV7-9,TRBJ2-3,-,-,CASMGLDTQYF,TGTGCCAGCATGGGGTTAGATACGCAGTATTTT
TRBV11-2,TRBJ2-3,-,-,CASSLARVRAADTQYF,TGTGCCAGCAGCTTAGCGCGGGTTCGGGCAGCAGATACGCAGTATTTT
TRBV9,TRBJ2-7,-,once,CASSAWDGYYEQYF,TGTGCCAGCAGCGCCTGGGACGGATACTACGAGCAGTACTTC
TRBV28,TRBJ2-1,TRBD2,-,CASSLGAGGYREQFF,TGTGCCAGCAGTTTAGGAGCGGGAGGGTATCGGGAGCAGTTCTTC
TRBV4-1,TRBJ1-2,TRBD1,-,CASSQDLGQSPLDYGYTF,TGCGCCAGCAGCCAAGATCTGGGACAGTCTCCGCTAGACTATGGCTACACCTTC
TRBV29-1,TRBJ2-7,-,-,CSVPGVGHYEQYF,TGCAGCGTTCCAGGGGTAGGGCACTACGAGCAGTACTTC
TRBV6-6,TRBJ2-5,TRBD1,-,CASSYSGTGGETQYF,TGTGCCAGCAGTTACTCCGGGACAGGGGGAGAGACCCAGTACTTC